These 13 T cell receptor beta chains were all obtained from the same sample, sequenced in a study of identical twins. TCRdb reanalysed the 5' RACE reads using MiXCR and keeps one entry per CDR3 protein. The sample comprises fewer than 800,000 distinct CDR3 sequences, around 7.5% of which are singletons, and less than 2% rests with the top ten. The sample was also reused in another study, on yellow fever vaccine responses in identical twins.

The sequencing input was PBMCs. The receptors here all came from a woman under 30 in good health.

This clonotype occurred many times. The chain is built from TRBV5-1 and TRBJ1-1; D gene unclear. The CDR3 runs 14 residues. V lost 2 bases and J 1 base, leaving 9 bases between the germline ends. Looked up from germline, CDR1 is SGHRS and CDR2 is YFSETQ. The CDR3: CASSLGGKNTEAFF. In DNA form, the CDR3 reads TGCGCCAGCAGCTTAGGCGGTAAGAACACTGAAGCTTTCTTT.

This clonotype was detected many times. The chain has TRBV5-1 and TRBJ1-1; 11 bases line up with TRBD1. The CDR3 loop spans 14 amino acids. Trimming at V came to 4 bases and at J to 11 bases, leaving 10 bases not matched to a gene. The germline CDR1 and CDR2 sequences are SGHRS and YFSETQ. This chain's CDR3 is CASSPGQGVFDAFF. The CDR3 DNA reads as TGCGCCAGCAGCCCGGGACAGGGGGTCTTTGACGCTTTCTTT.

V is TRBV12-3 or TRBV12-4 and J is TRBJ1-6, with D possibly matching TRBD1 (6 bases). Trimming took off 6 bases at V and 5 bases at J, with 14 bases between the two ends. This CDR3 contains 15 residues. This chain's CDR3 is CASSQTGGDNSPLHF. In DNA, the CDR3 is TGTGCCAGCAGCCAGACAGGTGGGGATAATTCACCCCTCCACTTT.

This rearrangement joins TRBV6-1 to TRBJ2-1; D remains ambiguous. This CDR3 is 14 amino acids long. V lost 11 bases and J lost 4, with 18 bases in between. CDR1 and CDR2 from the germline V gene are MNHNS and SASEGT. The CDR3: CASSRPRGYNEQFF. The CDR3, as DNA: TGTGCCTCAAGTAGGCCTCGCGGATACAATGAGCAGTTCTTC.

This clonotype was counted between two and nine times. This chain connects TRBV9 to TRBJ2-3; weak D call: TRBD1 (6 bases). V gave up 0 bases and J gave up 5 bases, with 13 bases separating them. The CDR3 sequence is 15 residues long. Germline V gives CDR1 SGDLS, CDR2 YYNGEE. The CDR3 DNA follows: TGTGCCAGCAGCGTAGATCCCCTCAGGGGAGATACGCAGTATTTT. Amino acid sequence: CASSVDPLRGDTQYF.

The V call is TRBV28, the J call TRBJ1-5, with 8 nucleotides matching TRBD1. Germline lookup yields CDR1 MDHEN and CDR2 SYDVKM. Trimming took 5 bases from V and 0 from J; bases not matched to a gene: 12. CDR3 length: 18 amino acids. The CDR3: CASSPSRDRHYSNQPQHF. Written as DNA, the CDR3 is TGTGCCAGCAGTCCCTCCCGGGACAGGCATTATAGCAATCAGCCCCAGCATTTT.

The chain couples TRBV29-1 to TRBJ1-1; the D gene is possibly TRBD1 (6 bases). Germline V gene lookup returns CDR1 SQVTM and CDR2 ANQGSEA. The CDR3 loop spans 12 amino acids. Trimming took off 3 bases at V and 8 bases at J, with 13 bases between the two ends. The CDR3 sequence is CSVDNRDREAFF. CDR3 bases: TGCAGCGTTGATAATCGAGACAGGGAAGCTTTCTTT.

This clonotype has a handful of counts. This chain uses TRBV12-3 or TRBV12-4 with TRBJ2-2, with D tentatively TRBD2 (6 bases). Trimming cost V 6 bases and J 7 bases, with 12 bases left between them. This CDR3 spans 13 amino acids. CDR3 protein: CASSRDSLGELFF. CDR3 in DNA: TGTGCCAGCAGCCGGGACTCTCTCGGGGAGCTGTTTTTT.

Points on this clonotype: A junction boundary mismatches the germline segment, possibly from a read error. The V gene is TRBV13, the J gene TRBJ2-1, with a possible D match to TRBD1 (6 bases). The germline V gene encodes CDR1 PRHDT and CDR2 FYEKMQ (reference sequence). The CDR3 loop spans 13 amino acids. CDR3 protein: CDSSSTGTNEQFF. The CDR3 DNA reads TGTGACAGCAGCTCGACAGGTACGAATGAGCAGTTCTTC.

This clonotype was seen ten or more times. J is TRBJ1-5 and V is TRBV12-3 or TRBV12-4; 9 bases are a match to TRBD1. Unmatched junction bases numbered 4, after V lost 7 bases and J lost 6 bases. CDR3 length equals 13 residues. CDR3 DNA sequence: TGTGCCAGCACGGACAGGGGAGGTCAGCCCCAGCATTTT. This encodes CASTDRGGQPQHF.

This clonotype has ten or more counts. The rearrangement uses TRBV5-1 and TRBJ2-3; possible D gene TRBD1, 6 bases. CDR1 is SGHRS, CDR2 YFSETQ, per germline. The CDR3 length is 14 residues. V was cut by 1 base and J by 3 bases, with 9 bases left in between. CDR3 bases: TGCGCCAGCAGCTTGACGGACAGAACAGATACGCAGTATTTT. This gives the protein CASSLTDRTDTQYF.

CDR3 coding DNA: TGTGCCAGCAGTACGCCGGGACAGGGCCTCAATGAGCAGTTCTTC. Protein: CASSTPGQGLNEQFF. The chain employs TRBV12-3 or TRBV12-4 and TRBJ2-1, with 9 bases that match TRBD1. The CDR3 covers 15 residues. V lost 5 bases, J lost 6 bases, and 8 bases stayed unmatched.

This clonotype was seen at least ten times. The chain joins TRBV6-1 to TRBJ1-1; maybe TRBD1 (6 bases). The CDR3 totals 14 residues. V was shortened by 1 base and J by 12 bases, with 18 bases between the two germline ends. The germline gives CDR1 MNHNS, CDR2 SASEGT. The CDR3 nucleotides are TGTGCCAGCAGTGAAGTCTCGGGGGCCCTTTCGACTTTCTTT. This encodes CASSEVSGALSTFF.